This record looks at one TCR beta chain sequence and its context. The sample belongs to a study of cytomegalovirus exposure and HLA in healthy donors. Vbeta (60) and Jbeta (13) primers were used in the PCR. Assay: immunoSEQ multiplex PCR; the TCRdb copy retains only in-frame clones and omits some. The data contain 45,000 to 65,000 clones, about 73% of them singletons. The CDR3 loop spans 15 amino acids. Germline CDR1 MNHEY, CDR2 SVGAGI. V gave up 5 bases and J gave up 5 bases, with 16 bases separating them. This TCR was sampled from a man younger than 35 in good health and CMV-seronegative. The chain uses TRBV6-5 and TRBJ2-1; weak D call: TRBD2 (6 bases). Sequenced: PBMCs. CDR3 loop: CASSSQAGIHNEQFF. The CDR3, as DNA: TGTGCCAGCAGTAGCCAAGCGGGTATCCACAATGAGCAGTTCTTC.